The clone carrying this T cell receptor (beta chain) has a single count. The antigen remains unidentified. The table came from immunoSEQ multiplex PCR; TCRdb's copy has only in-frame clones and leaves some out. There are some 140,000 clones in the sample; 85% to 90% occur only once, and approximately 5.7% lies in the top ten. The CDR3 covers 15 residues. With V trimmed by 6 bases and J by 7 bases, 9 bases remained unmatched. Germline V gives CDR1 LNHDA, CDR2 SQIVND (reference sequence). The data were obtained in a study of T cell responses to AZD1222 COVID-19 vaccine. Study at large: Some second doses came at about 4 weeks and others at about 12 weeks; these were pooled. Whole-study results and caveats: With dominance at 160-218 and 743-854, vaccine-associated CD4 TCRs spanned spike. The study found Spike-specific TCR breadth and depth rose after two AZD1222 doses. There were mostly white British donors and more females than males, and clonal diversity was possibly underestimated.

This TCR came from an adult in good health. Sequencing used peripheral blood, obtained on day 0 of AZD1222 vaccination. The chain links TRBV19 to TRBJ2-1, with 10 nucleotides matching TRBD2. The CDR3 region has the DNA TGTGCCAGTAGCGGACTAGCGGCCCGTAATAATGAGCAGTTCTTC. It codes for CASSGLAARNNEQFF.